A single T cell receptor (beta chain) is shown here with its context. Its antigen remains undetermined. Per-nucleotide qualities are absent, and no much larger clonotype sits a single base away. The protocol used for the library was the immunoSEQ multiplex PCR assay. For the multiplex PCR, a mixture combining 60 forward primers for TCR Vbeta segments and 13 reverse primers for TCR Jbeta segments was used. The CDR3 region of rearranged TCR beta genes was amplified from genomic DNA by a multiplex PCR assay. On the Illumina HiSeq System, the amplified TCR beta libraries were sequenced as 87-base-pair reads. The authors' pipeline ran thus. A later analysis tallied 75 million to 95 million unique TCR beta chains across the approximately 670 repertoires, and approximately 12 million of those chains were shared by two or more donors. Raw reads were error-corrected and collapsed into unique sequences with a nearest-neighbor algorithm that merged closely related sequences to remove PCR and sequencing errors. CDR3 sequences were aligned to IMGT reference sequences to assign V, D and J gene segments. For a sequence to be retained, at least a six-nucleotide match to both a V gene segment and a J gene segment was required. A rearrangement was called productive if the CDR3 had no stop codons and remained in frame with V and J, and every other rearrangement was called non-productive. Following IMGT convention, CDR3 was defined as the stretch from the second conserved V-encoded cysteine to the conserved J-encoded phenylalanine. The earlier analysis of roughly 590 of the donors excluded sequences that lacked an unambiguous match to a single V gene segment. In an earlier analysis of several hundred of the donors, a V segment was called functional when productive rearrangements were above 56.7%, and segregating when the standard deviation between donors exceeded 5%. A statistical classification framework was built for diagnosing cytomegalovirus status from the catalog of TCR beta chain sequences. In a later analysis, TCR nucleotide sequences were compared against IMGT/GENE-DB human TR gene sequences so that V and J genes could be assigned. A later analysis assigned CDR3 sequences and most-parsimonious VDJ recombination scenarios with the TCRdist pipeline. A later analysis defined each TCR beta chain by its CDR3 amino acid sequence plus V-gene family, and excluded reads lacking a unique V-gene family. A later analysis removed several hundred highly shared, low-generation-probability nucleotide sequences to deal with suspected cross-contamination and a sequencing artifact. In a later analysis, a clonal expansion index for each public chain was calculated from normalized within-repertoire ranks of inferred template counts. Generation probabilities in a later analysis came from a VDJ recombination model fitted to out-of-frame rearrangements, and those results were checked against IGoR. Hypergeometric tests were used in a later analysis to score TCR-TCR, TCR-HLA and TCR-CMV co-occurrence, with a repertoire-size bias correction applied to the TCR pairs. To estimate false discovery rates, a later analysis permuted the HLA or CMV assignments 20 times. In a later analysis, co-occurring TCRs were grouped with DBSCAN, and TCRdist sequence similarity was added when clustering was performed within HLA-allele-positive subsets. For co-occurrence clustering, repertoires with fewer than 30,000 or more than 120,000 public chains were excluded, along with roughly five repertoires with anomalous nucleotide sharing. Here the immuneACCESS table is served through TCRdb, limited to in-frame sequences with V and J called. Missing clones are a known gap in these copies; in checked studies unresolved V genes cover under half, and the rest lacks a known reason. V and J calls and clone size are as listed in that table; D and trimming were resolved from the DNA. This sample has under 70,000 clones in its table, and approximately 67% of those were observed once. The ten largest account for more than 2% of the sample.

The data are from a study of cytomegalovirus exposure and HLA in healthy donors (TCRdb year 2017). For the wider study: An earlier analysis of several hundred of the donors reported about 250 Gb of sequence data and around 110 million unique TCR beta sequences from about 179 million T cells. All discovery cohort repertoires had been generated using a single sequencing platform. HLA typing included class I and class II loci at four-digit resolution. In a later genetic analysis, genome-wide SNP genotypes for about 65% of the 666 donors were used, and that subset was treated as a discovery cohort. The genetic ancestry cluster associated with self-reported Caucasian donors included 70% to 85% of the 398 genotyped donors. To decide whether each TCR beta V gene segment behaved as functional or pseudogenic, an earlier analysis of 587 of the donors relied on high-throughput TCR beta sequencing. Typing coverage differed by locus: A, B, C, DRB1 and DQB1 were typed in about 620-640 donors, DQA1 in 500 to 550, DPA1 in some 600, and DPB1 in roughly 450. Five DR-DQ haplotypes were treated as single units for association and clustering because of strong linkage in the cohort. The T cell repertoires of 666 subjects were profiled by immunosequencing and related to cytomegalovirus serostatus. In a later analysis, previously published TCR beta repertoires from 666 donors were re-analyzed and high-resolution HLA genotyping was added so that TCR occurrence patterns could be studied. Across 398 genotyped donors of the cohort, an average of about 220,000 unique TCR beta nucleotide sequences per donor were sequenced, and approximately 19% of those sequences were non-productive. Alongside the repertoire data, information on donor age, sex, ethnicity and CMV serostatus was compiled. Roughly 300 gigabases of sequencing data and roughly 81 million unique TCR sequences made up an early release that covered 500 to 700 HLA-typed donors. Along with the approximately 700-subject first cohort, a separate validation cohort of around 110 different subjects was used. The study was designed to test whether signatures of past pathogen exposure could be identified by cataloging public T cell receptors. High-throughput TCR immunosequencing, statistical association of individual TCRs with disease status, and machine learning were combined to predict cytomegalovirus infection status. Rather than drawing on any new phenotypic data, the later analysis identified candidate immune exposures from TCR beta sequences and the way those sequences occurred across donors. Study-wide conclusions, independent of this receptor: HLA typing was unavailable for some donors at each locus, so association tests used only the typed subset. Roughly 17 rarely observed V segments, including chromosome 9 orphons, were excluded from the earlier analysis of several hundred of the donors because counts were too low. A further reported finding was that TCR beta sequences accurately predicted the HLA-A and HLA-B alleles for most subjects in the first cohort. The authors suggested that the approach could potentially be extended to other disease states and immunological phenotypes. The cohort was sequenced for TCR beta chains only, and without alpha or paired-chain data the features that could be detected were limited. The classifier was reported to diagnose cytomegalovirus status with high specificity and sensitivity in both the original cohort and the validation cohort. Specific HLA alleles were associated with over 15,000 TCR beta sequences at a false discovery rate of 0.05 in a later analysis. Most TCR sequences were seen in very few donors, while some public TCRs were found in many individuals. Sequencing depth was assumed to be roughly uniform across donors in the presence/absence analyses, though that assumption may not hold. Linkage disequilibrium might explain the correlated functional status among segregating V segments, but an unknown experimental factor could not be ruled out. The study gave a list of under 200 TCR beta chains associated with cytomegalovirus. In a later analysis, HLA-associated TCR beta chains showed more clonal expansion and lower generation probabilities than non-associated chains that were equally common. An earlier analysis of several hundred of the donors showed that most TCR beta V segments appeared in productive rearrangements either about 87% or about 30% of the time, which broadly matched IMGT annotations. In a later genetic analysis, fewer N-insertions in productive TCRs were reported among donors in an Asian-associated ancestry cluster than the approximately 710-donor mean. V-gene and J-gene trimming of TCR beta chains was associated with a missense DCLRE1C variant in a later genetic analysis, and the association was replicated in an independent cohort. A later analysis found that TCR association rates varied across HLA loci, with DRB1 alleles showing the most associated TCRs and HLA-C alleles the fewest. According to a later analysis, parvovirus B19, influenza, CMV and Epstein-Barr virus appeared linked to several top co-occurrence clusters. In a later analysis, most CMV-associated TCR beta chains were found to appear HLA-restricted, with HLA associations seemingly driven largely by CMV exposure. The only immune exposure information available for the cohort was CMV serostatus. The sequencing pipeline was judged likely to have produced a cluster of highly shared sequence variants as a technical artifact. The 87-base-pair reads could not distinguish some IMGT-functional V segments, including TRBV6-2 and TRBV6-3, so those segments were excluded. Assigning TCR associations to individual alleles was difficult when HLA alleles, especially DR and DQ, strongly co-occurred. In vitro tests confirmed that a few of the cytomegalovirus-associated TCR beta chains recognize cytomegalovirus antigens.

The germline V gene (reference sequence) gives CDR1 as LNHDA and CDR2 as SQIVND. The CDR3 has 15 amino acids, counting the end cysteine and phenylalanine. This entry keeps only the CDR3 DNA: 45 bases, framed from base 1. The cohort was made up of about 610 healthy bone marrow donors. All cohort members were sampled while nominally healthy, although unrecorded immune exposures were likely present. The donor was CMV seronegative and belonged to the group of roughly 330 seronegative cohort members. A peripheral blood sample was provided by each donor, and peripheral blood mononuclear cells were used for TCR beta sequencing. Genomic DNA extraction from the blood cell samples was performed with the Qiagen DNeasy Blood Extraction Kit.

Material: PBMCs. The TCR sequence derives from a woman in her 30s in good health and CMV-seronegative. This sequence uses TRBV19 and TRBJ2-5, with the D segment identity uncertain. The closer fit of TRBJ2-7 to the DNA end suggests the J call may be wrong. CDR3 sequence: CASSPRASSSYEQYF. The nucleotides are TGTGCCAGTAGTCCCCGTGCCTCAAGCTCCTACGAGCAGTACTTC.